Following are 21 T cell receptor beta chains from one sample sequenced in a study of neurological immune-mediated disorders. TCRdb re-called the 5' RACE reads with MiXCR, one entry per CDR3 protein. The table has 120,000 or so distinct CDR3 sequences, roughly 3.2% seen once. Sequenced material: PBMCs. The receptors here all came from a woman in her 30s with multiple sclerosis.

The chain carries TRBV5-1 and TRBJ2-5; 7 bases agree with TRBD2. This CDR3 has 15 amino acids. With V trimmed by 5 bases and J by 1 base, 8 bases remained unmatched. From germline, CDR1 is SGHRS and CDR2 YFSETQ. The CDR3 reads CASSLGRGTQETQYF. CDR3 in DNA: TGCGCCAGCAGTCTCGGGCGGGGGACCCAAGAGACCCAGTACTTC.

The chain links TRBV7-7 to TRBJ2-1; 10 bases align to TRBD2. Trimming at V came to 5 bases and at J to 7 bases, leaving 5 bases not matched to a gene. Germline V gives CDR1 SSHAT, CDR2 FNYEAQ (reference sequence). The CDR3 is made up of 14 amino acids. For the CDR3, the DNA is TGTGCCAGCAGCGCAGGACTAGCGGCAAATGAGCAGTTCTTC. Translating gives CASSAGLAANEQFF.

This clonotype was seen ten or more times. This rearrangement joins TRBV27 to TRBJ2-1, with 8 nucleotides matching TRBD2. Germline V gene sequence: CDR1 MNHEY, CDR2 SMNVEV (reference sequence). The junction had 10 bases not matched to a gene; V was cut back by 5 bases and J by 4 bases. This CDR3 has 16 residues. The DNA of the CDR3 is TGTGCCAGCAGTAAATCCGGGACTAGAATGTACAATGAGCAGTTCTTC. Translating it yields CASSKSGTRMYNEQFF.

V usage is TRBV7-6 and J usage is TRBJ2-7, with D perhaps matching TRBD2 (5 bases). Trimming left V 0 bases short and J 0 bases short, with 15 bases between. CDR3 length equals 17 residues. Germline V gene sequence: CDR1 SGHVS, CDR2 FNYEAQ. The CDR3 spells CASSLATRLGSSYEQYF. CDR3 bases: TGTGCCAGCAGCTTAGCTACACGCCTAGGGAGCTCCTACGAGCAGTACTTC.

This clonotype appeared many times. The rearrangement uses TRBV12-3 or TRBV12-4 and TRBJ2-1; D uncertain. CDR3 length equals 14 residues. The V and J ends lost 2 bases and 0 bases respectively, with 5 bases between them. CDR3 nucleotide sequence: TGTGCCAGCAGTTTAACGCCCTCCTACAATGAGCAGTTCTTC. Translated, it gives CASSLTPSYNEQFF.

This clonotype was recorded at least ten times. This chain links TRBV7-9 with TRBJ2-7, with unresolved D. Deletions cut 5 bases from V and 2 bases from J, with 10 bases between. Germline CDR1 is SEHNR and CDR2 is FQNEAQ (reference sequence). The CDR3 is 13 residues long. CDR3 nucleotides: TGTGCCAGCAGCCCGGACGGACCCTACGAGCAGTACTTC. Protein: CASSPDGPYEQYF.

The chain is built from TRBV4-3 and TRBJ2-1; 13 nucleotides agree with TRBD2. V shed 2 bases, J shed 4 bases, and the junction held 5 bases outside the gene matches. The CDR3 is 17 residues long. The germline CDR1 and CDR2 sequences are LGHNA and YSLEER. The CDR3 loop reads CASSQLTSGGLYNEQFF. The CDR3 nucleotides read TGCGCCAGCAGCCAATTGACTAGCGGGGGGTTATACAATGAGCAGTTCTTC.

This clonotype was recorded at least ten times. The chain uses TRBV5-5 and TRBJ1-2; the match to TRBD1 covers 9 bases. This CDR3 contains 15 residues. The ends lost 4 bases at V and 4 bases at J; junction bases unmatched: 8. Germline CDR1 is SGHKS and CDR2 is YYEKEE (reference sequence). The CDR3 DNA is TGTGCCAGCAGCCATCCGGGACAGGGATCCTATGGCTACACCTTC. Amino acid sequence: CASSHPGQGSYGYTF. The whole variable domain, filled in from reference TRBV5-5 and TRBJ1-2, reads DAGVTQSPTHLIKTRGQQVTLRCSPISGHKSVSWYQQVLGQGPQFIFQYYEKEERGRGNFPDRFSARQFPNYSSELNVNALLLGDSALYLCASSHPGQGSYGYTFGSGTRLTVV.

At least ten counts were recorded for this clonotype. The V and J genes are TRBV7-2 and TRBJ2-1; no clear D gene. Deletions cut 0 bases from V and 0 bases from J, with 9 bases between. CDR3 length: 16 amino acids. Per the germline V gene, CDR1 is SGHTA and CDR2 is FQGNSA. CDR3 residues: CASSLAVRSSYNEQFF. The CDR3 DNA is TGTGCCAGCAGCTTAGCCGTCAGGAGCTCCTACAATGAGCAGTTCTTC.

This clonotype was recorded at least ten times. The chain joins TRBV7-2 to TRBJ1-2; the D gene is possibly TRBD1 (6 bases). CDR1 SGHTA and CDR2 FQGNSA come from the germline V gene. V was cut by 5 bases and J by 4 bases, with 23 bases left in between. The length of the CDR3 is 17 residues. CDR3 in amino acids: CASSPGWRGLSIYGYTF. The DNA of the CDR3 is TGTGCCAGCAGCCCCGGTTGGCGGGGGCTCTCGATCTATGGCTACACCTTC.

The V call is TRBV15, the J call TRBJ2-3; TRBD1 matches at 10 bases. In germline, CDR1 is LNHNV, CDR2 YYDKDF (reference sequence). With V trimmed by 3 bases and J by 3 bases, 0 bases remained unmatched. The CDR3 extends over 14 amino acids. The CDR3 here is CATSRDRGTDTQYF. The CDR3 DNA is TGTGCCACCAGCAGGGACAGGGGGACAGATACGCAGTATTTT.

In its sample, this clonotype was seen many times. As DNA, the CDR3 is TGTGCCAGCAGACGGACAGGGAGGGACGAGCAGTACTTC. Its translation: CASRRTGRDEQYF. The chain couples TRBV6-5 to TRBJ2-7; weak D call: TRBD1 (8 bases). This CDR3 has 13 residues. V was cut by 6 bases and J by 5 bases, with 14 bases left in between. Germline-derived CDR1 and CDR2 are MNHEY and SVGAGI.

There are many counts of this clonotype. The genes are TRBV28 and TRBJ1-1; D unresolved. Trimming took off 2 bases at V and 2 bases at J, with 6 bases between the two ends. The CDR3 is made up of 13 amino acids. CDR1 MDHEN and CDR2 SYDVKM come from the germline V gene. The CDR3 DNA reads as TGTGCCAGCAGTTTAATCGTCAACACTGAAGCTTTCTTT. Its translation: CASSLIVNTEAFF. Filled out from reference TRBV28 and TRBJ1-1, the complete variable domain reads DVKVTQSSRYLVKRTGEKVFLECVQDMDHENMFWYRQDPGLGLRLIYFSYDVKMKEKGDIPEGYSVSREKKERFSLILESASTNQTSMYLCASSLIVNTEAFFGQGTRLTVV.

At least ten counts were recorded for this clonotype. The J gene is TRBJ2-1, the V gene TRBV6-5, with unresolved D. The CDR3 totals 13 residues. The germline V gene encodes CDR1 MNHEY and CDR2 SVGAGI. V gave up 2 bases and J gave up 8 bases, with 10 bases separating them. DNA of the CDR3: TGTGCCAGCAGTTACCCGAAAGTGTATGAGCAGTTCTTC. This gives the protein CASSYPKVYEQFF.

This clonotype was detected only a few times. The gene calls are TRBV20-1 and TRBJ2-1; D possibly corresponds to TRBD2 (5 bases). The CDR3 runs 14 residues. Trimming took off 6 bases at V and 5 bases at J, with 17 bases between the two ends. Germline assignment: CDR1 DFQATT and CDR2 SNEGSKA (reference sequence). The CDR3 is CSAFGRLRDNEQFF. CDR3 coding DNA: TGCAGTGCCTTTGGAAGACTAAGAGACAATGAGCAGTTCTTC.

The rearrangement links TRBV19 to TRBJ2-1; D is uncertain. The germline V gene encodes CDR1 LNHDA and CDR2 SQIVND (reference sequence). The length of the CDR3 is 13 residues. The V end was cut by 8 bases, the J end by 0 bases, with 8 bases between. The CDR3 sequence: CASRLSSYNEQFF. For the CDR3, the DNA is TGTGCCAGTCGGCTCAGCTCCTACAATGAGCAGTTCTTC.

This clonotype was recorded at least ten times. This rearrangement joins TRBV5-6 to TRBJ1-1, with a weak D call TRBD1 (5 bases). Trimming pared 2 bases from V and 6 bases from J, leaving 17 bases between. The CDR3 sequence is 15 residues long. Per the germline V gene, CDR1 is SGHDT and CDR2 is YYEEEE. The CDR3, as DNA: TGTGCCAGCAGCTTTTCGGGACGGCAGGGCGCTGAAGCTTTCTTT. Protein: CASSFSGRQGAEAFF.

At least ten counts were recorded for this clonotype. The genes are TRBV12-3 or TRBV12-4 and TRBJ1-1; weak D call: TRBD1 (5 bases). CDR3 size: 15 residues. The V and J ends lost 0 bases and 8 bases respectively, with 16 bases between them. The CDR3 DNA follows: TGTGCCAGCAGTTTAGCCCCCCGGGGGTCCACCGAAGCTTTCTTT. The encoded protein is CASSLAPRGSTEAFF.

Details on this clonotype: This could be a read error, since a much larger clone is one nucleotide away. This sequence joins TRBV5-1 and TRBJ1-1, with 11 bases lining up with TRBD1. CDR1 is SGHRS, CDR2 YFSETQ, per germline. This CDR3 has 16 amino acids. CDR3 amino acids: CASSYLGQGENTAAFF. The CDR3 region has the DNA TGCGCCAGCAGCTACCTGGGACAGGGGGAGAACACTGCAGCTTTCTTT.

This clonotype came up many times. The chain combines TRBV7-9 with TRBJ2-2; D is unclear. This CDR3 is 15 amino acids long. The germline V gene encodes CDR1 SEHNR and CDR2 FQNEAQ (reference sequence). Trimming removed 4 bases at V and 2 bases at J, with 11 bases between. This CDR3 reads CASSSRVPNTGELFF. The CDR3 nucleotides read TGTGCCAGCAGCTCCCGGGTTCCAAACACCGGGGAGCTGTTTTTT.

This clonotype was recorded at least ten times. The V call is TRBV6-5, the J call TRBJ1-2; the D gene is possibly TRBD1 (6 bases). This CDR3 has 14 amino acids. V lost 5 bases, J lost 7 bases, and 17 bases lay in between. The germline V gene encodes CDR1 MNHEY and CDR2 SVGAGI. CDR3 in amino acids: CASSNYGHRAGYTF. The CDR3 DNA reads as TGTGCCAGCAGTAACTATGGTCACAGGGCTGGCTACACCTTC.